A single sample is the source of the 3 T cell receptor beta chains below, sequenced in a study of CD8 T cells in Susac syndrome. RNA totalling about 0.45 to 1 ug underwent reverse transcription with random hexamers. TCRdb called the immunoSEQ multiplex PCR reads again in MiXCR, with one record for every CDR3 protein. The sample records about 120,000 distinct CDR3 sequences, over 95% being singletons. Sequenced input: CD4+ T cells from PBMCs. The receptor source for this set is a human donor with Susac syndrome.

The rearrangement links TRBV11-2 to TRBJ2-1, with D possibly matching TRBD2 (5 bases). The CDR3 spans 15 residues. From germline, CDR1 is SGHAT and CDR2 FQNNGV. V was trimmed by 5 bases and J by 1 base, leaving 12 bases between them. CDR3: CASSPSRGSYNEQFF. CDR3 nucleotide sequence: TGTGCCAGCAGCCCTAGCCGGGGATCCTACAATGAGCAGTTCTTC.

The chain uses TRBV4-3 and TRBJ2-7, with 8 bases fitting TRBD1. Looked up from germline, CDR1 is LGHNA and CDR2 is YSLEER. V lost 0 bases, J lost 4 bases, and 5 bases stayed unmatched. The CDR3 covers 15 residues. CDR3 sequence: CASSQDYTGGYEQYF. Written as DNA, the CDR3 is TGCGCCAGCAGCCAAGATTATACAGGGGGTTACGAGCAGTACTTC.

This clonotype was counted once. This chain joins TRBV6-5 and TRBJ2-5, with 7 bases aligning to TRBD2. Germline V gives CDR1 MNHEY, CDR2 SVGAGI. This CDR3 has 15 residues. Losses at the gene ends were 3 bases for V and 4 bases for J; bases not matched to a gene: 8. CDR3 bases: TGTGCCAGCAGTTATCGGCGGGAGATGCTAGAGACCCAGTACTTC. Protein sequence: CASSYRREMLETQYF.